What follows are 21 T cell receptor beta chains derived from one specimen sequenced in a study of prognosis after radiotherapy for stage I lung cancer (dated by TCRdb to the early 2020s). Sequencing used an Illumina HiSeq 3000. Two rounds of multiplex PCR on genomic DNA were used to amplify the TCR beta CDR3 region. The first PCR round used primers specific to each TRBV and TRBJ gene, with sequences filed in Chinese patent CN105087789A. TCRdb took the public reads, trimmed them with fastp at Q25, ran MiXCR for clone calling and kept in-frame beta chains. Duplicate CDR3 protein sequences are folded into a single record with the most common DNA and genes. Present in this sample are around 30,000 distinct CDR3 sequences, less than 40% of which were seen just once. The ten largest clones take up approximately 15% of the sample. The sequencing used PBMCs, collected before or after stereotactic body radiation therapy (not recorded which). The receptors were sampled from a donor over 45 with non-small cell lung cancer.

This clonotype turned up a few times. This clone may be a read error of a much larger clone one base away. The chain couples TRBV6-1 to TRBJ2-5; D is possibly TRBD2 (6 bases). This CDR3 is built from 13 residues. V lost 8 bases to trimming and J lost 3 bases, with 13 bases between them. Germline CDR1 reads MNHNS; CDR2 reads SASEGT. CDR3 residues: CASCREREETQYF. CDR3 coding DNA: TGTGCCAGCTGCCGGGAGCGTGAAGAGACCCAGTACTTC.

This clonotype was counted ten times or more. J is TRBJ2-1 and V is TRBV19; D may be TRBD1 (6 bases). V was clipped by 5 bases and J by 4 bases, with 21 bases between them. The CDR3 contains 17 residues. CDR1 LNHDA and CDR2 SQIVND come from the germline V gene (reference sequence). This CDR3 is CASSAARHIQGYNEQFF. Written as DNA, the CDR3 is TGTGCCAGTAGTGCCGCCCGTCATATACAGGGATACAATGAGCAGTTCTTC.

This clonotype was seen repeatedly, ten times or more. The rearrangement links TRBV30 to TRBJ1-1; D possibly corresponds to TRBD1 (5 bases). Germline values: CDR1 GTSNPN, CDR2 SVGIG (reference sequence). The CDR3 runs 12 residues. V shed 2 bases and J shed 6 bases, with 10 bases lying between them. Here the CDR3 DNA reads TGTGCCTGGAGTTCAGGGTACGCTGAAGCTTTCTTT. This encodes CAWSSGYAEAFF.

The genes are TRBV10-3 and TRBJ2-7; D unclear. The CDR3 is made up of 13 amino acids. V was cut by 3 bases and J by 2 bases, with 8 bases left in between. CDR1 and CDR2 (germline): ENHRY, SYGVKD. CDR3 amino acids: CAISDRLPYEQYF. CDR3 in DNA: TGTGCCATCAGTGACAGGCTCCCCTACGAGCAGTACTTC.

This clonotype came up many times. CDR3 region: CASSYSGRQGEQYF. CDR3 in DNA: TGTGCCAGCAGTTACTCGGGGAGGCAGGGCGAGCAGTACTTC. The chain joins TRBV6-5 to TRBJ2-7, with TRBD2 as a possible D gene (6 bases). The CDR3 consists of 14 residues. V was clipped by 0 bases and J by 6 bases, with 12 bases between them. Germline V lookup: CDR1 MNHEY, CDR2 SVGAGI.

This clonotype occurred many times. The rearrangement links TRBV6-1 to TRBJ1-3; a weak D match, TRBD1 (5 bases). The ends were cut back, 7 bases at V and 2 bases at J, with 12 bases in the middle. The CDR3 has 14 residues. Germline CDR1 is MNHNS and CDR2 is SASEGT. The CDR3 sequence is CASNGGLTGNTIYF. The CDR3 nucleotides read TGTGCCAGCAATGGGGGTCTTACTGGAAACACCATATATTTT.

The chain recombines TRBV6-2 or TRBV6-3 with TRBJ1-5; D possibly corresponds to TRBD1 (5 bases). Deletions cut 4 bases from V and 4 bases from J, with 11 bases between. CDR1 is MNHEY and CDR2 is SVGEGT in the germline V gene. The CDR3 loop spans 14 amino acids. CDR3 loop: CASSSGDVNQPQHF. In DNA, the CDR3 is TGTGCCAGCAGTTCCGGGGACGTAAATCAGCCCCAGCATTTT.

This clonotype has a count of ten or more. The V and J genes are TRBV5-4 and TRBJ2-7; 7 nucleotides align to TRBD1. The V gene end was trimmed by 7 bases and the J gene end by 3 bases; junction bases not matched to a gene: 10. The germline V gene has CDR1 SGHNT and CDR2 YYREEE (reference sequence). This CDR3 is built from 14 residues. CDR3: CASGPTGQIYEQYF. CDR3 bases: TGTGCCAGCGGCCCCACGGGACAGATCTACGAGCAGTACTTC. Based on the CDR3 plus reference TRBV5-4 and TRBJ2-7, the full variable domain is ETGVTQSPTHLIKTRGQQVTLRCSSQSGHNTVSWYQQALGQGPQFIFQYYREEENGRGNFPPRFSGLQFPNYSSELNVNALELDDSALYLCASGPTGQIYEQYFGPGTRLTVT.

The J gene is TRBJ2-3, the V gene TRBV7-9; tentatively, D is TRBD1 (6 bases). With 6 bases removed from V and 5 bases from J, the gap between germline ends came to 15 bases. The CDR3 is 14 residues long. The germline CDR1 and CDR2 sequences are SEHNR and FQNEAQ (reference sequence). Written as DNA, the CDR3 is TGTGCCAGCAGTTCCGGGACAAATCTAGATACGCAGTATTTT. It codes for CASSSGTNLDTQYF.

Many counts were recorded for this clonotype. V gene TRBV11-2 combines with J gene TRBJ2-7, with 9 bases aligning to TRBD2. Germline V gene data show CDR1 as SGHAT and CDR2 as FQNNGV. V lost 3 bases to trimming and J lost 0 bases; unmatched junction nucleotides: 15. The CDR3 has 19 amino acids. This CDR3 is CASSLGRGQAGGHSYEQYF. The CDR3 DNA sequence: TGTGCCAGCAGCTTGGGTAGGGGACAAGCGGGAGGACACTCCTACGAGCAGTACTTC.

This clonotype has ten or more counts. J is TRBJ2-1 and V is TRBV5-1; 8 bases are shared with TRBD1. CDR3 length equals 13 residues. Per the germline V gene, CDR1 is SGHRS and CDR2 is YFSETQ. The V gene end was trimmed by 3 bases and the J gene end by 8 bases; junction bases not matched to a gene: 4. The CDR3 coding sequence is TGCGCCAGCAGCTCCGGACAGGGTCATGAGCAGTTCTTC. It encodes CASSSGQGHEQFF.

The chain recombines TRBV19 with TRBJ2-2; D possibly corresponds to TRBD1 (7 bases). The germline CDR1 and CDR2 sequences are LNHDA and SQIVND (reference sequence). The CDR3 spans 15 residues. V was clipped by 7 bases and J by 4 bases, with 16 bases between them. CDR3 DNA sequence: TGTGCCAGTACGAAGGGGGCGGGAACCACCGGGGAGCTGTTTTTT. Residues: CASTKGAGTTGELFF.

This clonotype is deemed hyperexpanded. This chain joins TRBV11-2 and TRBJ1-6, with D hard to call. Germline lookup yields CDR1 SGHAT and CDR2 FQNNGV. Trimming removed 3 bases from V and 6 bases from J, with 9 bases in between. The CDR3 consists of 14 residues. The CDR3 reads CASSLKGTNSPLHF. CDR3 nucleotide sequence: TGTGCCAGCAGCTTGAAGGGTACTAATTCACCCCTCCACTTT.

The chain combines TRBV5-1 with TRBJ1-6, with 9 bases identical to TRBD1. The CDR3 covers 16 residues. With 3 bases clipped from V and 8 bases from J, the junction kept 9 bases outside the gene matches. The germline V gene encodes CDR1 SGHRS and CDR2 YFSETQ. For the CDR3, the DNA is TGCGCCAGCAGCTCCGGTGGGGGACAGGGAGATTCACCCCTCCACTTT. Translating gives CASSSGGGQGDSPLHF.

The chain recombines TRBV7-2 with TRBJ1-5, with D possibly matching TRBD1 (6 bases). The CDR3 runs 15 residues. CDR1 is SGHTA and CDR2 is FQGNSA in the germline V gene. V was trimmed by 2 bases and J by 5 bases, leaving 13 bases between them. The CDR3, as DNA: TGTGCCAGCAGCTTAACTGGCCGGGGGCATCAGCCCCAGCATTTT. This translates into CASSLTGRGHQPQHF.

This clonotype came up many times. V is TRBV3-1 and J is TRBJ2-2; D might be TRBD1 or TRBD2, each matching 6 bases. Germline CDR1 LGHDT, CDR2 YNNKEL (reference sequence). The CDR3 is made up of 14 amino acids. V shed 1 base and J shed 7 bases, with 10 bases lying between them. DNA for the CDR3: TGTGCCAGCAGCCAAGGGGGGGCGGTCGGGGAGCTGTTTTTT. Translated: CASSQGGAVGELFF. Full variable domain (remainder filled in from reference TRBV3-1 and TRBJ2-2): DTAVSQTPKYLVTQMGNDKSIKCEQNLGHDTMYWYKQDSKKFLKIMFSYNNKELIINETVPNRFSPKSPDKAHLNLHINSLELGDSAVYFCASSQGGAVGELFFGEGSRLTVL.

The sample holds many counts of this clonotype. The chain links TRBV18 to TRBJ1-6; TRBD1 matches at 8 bases. Losses at the gene ends were 4 bases for V and 9 bases for J; bases not matched to a gene: 11. This CDR3 region has 16 residues. Germline CDR1 is KGHSH and CDR2 is LQKENI. CDR3 residues: CASSLDPDRASSPLHF. As DNA, the CDR3 is TGTGCCAGCTCACTCGACCCGGACAGGGCCAGTTCACCCCTCCACTTT.

This clonotype is medium-sized in the sample. The chain combines TRBV6-1 with TRBJ2-7; a possible D gene is TRBD1 (5 bases). Trimming pared 9 bases from V and 5 bases from J, leaving 14 bases between. The CDR3 runs 12 residues. Germline V gene lookup returns CDR1 MNHNS and CDR2 SASEGT. CDR3 coding DNA: TGTGCCAGTGCCTCAGGGTTGAACGAGCAGTACTTC. The encoded protein is CASASGLNEQYF.

To note about this clonotype: Its ends do not fully match the called genes, so a read error is possible. This chain connects TRBV28 to TRBJ1-5; D ambiguous. Per germline, CDR1 MDHEN and CDR2 SYDVKM. The CDR3 covers 12 residues. CDR3 protein: CASSSPTQPQHF. The CDR3 nucleotides read TGTGCCAGCAGTTCGCCGACTCAGCCCCAACATTTT.

The table lists this clonotype with many counts. The chain combines TRBV2 with TRBJ2-3, with 16 bases that match TRBD2. CDR1 and CDR2 (germline): SNHLY, FYNNEI. The CDR3 is 20 amino acids. V trimming: 6 bases; J trimming: 2 bases; junction bases outside the gene matches: 14. The CDR3 reads CASSYPGLAGGQDSTDTQYF. The CDR3, as DNA: TGTGCCAGCAGCTACCCGGGACTAGCGGGAGGGCAGGATTCCACAGATACGCAGTATTTT.

There are many counts of this clonotype. V gene TRBV20-1 combines with J gene TRBJ2-7, with 10 bases lining up with TRBD2. With 4 bases clipped from V and 6 bases from J, the junction kept 9 bases outside the gene matches. The CDR3 is 14 residues long. Germline loops: CDR1 DFQATT, CDR2 SNEGSKA (reference sequence). For the CDR3, the DNA is TGCAGTGCTATTGGACTAGCGGACCTCCGCGAGCAGTACTTC. As protein: CSAIGLADLREQYF.